This T cell receptor (beta chain) was retrieved from a study of T cells in severe cutaneous drug reactions (dated by TCRdb to between 2018 and 2021). Context from the whole study: Patients were recruited between 2011 and 2018 from Taiwan, Thailand and a European registry network. Libraries were prepared using iRepertoire multiplex PCR, and a comparison was cited by the authors in which similar capture of abundant clonotypes was shown across iRepertoire and 5' RACE methods with or without UMI. Bulk TCR sequencing was combined with single-cell sequencing, quantitative PCR validation, functional assays and transgenic mouse experiments. Enrollment was limited to patients whose SJS/TEN or DRESS diagnosis was probable or definite according to RegiSCAR criteria. Biological samples, such as blister fluids/cells and PBMC, were collected from patients during the acute or recovery stage. The Naranjo algorithm and the ALDEN drug causality algorithm were used to identify the culprit drug.

For both bulk and single-cell sequencing, libraries were prepared with the iRepertoire multiplex PCR system and TCR subtype-specific primers. Multiplex PCR using primers aimed at the V, D and J gene regions produced the bulk TCR beta libraries. Roughly 95-500 ng of RNA per sample served as input for bulk TCR library preparation. An Illumina MiSeq was used to sequence bulk TCR beta amplicons. The authors' analysis ran thus. Sample misassignments and low-quality sequencing reads were removed through quality control steps. CDR3 was defined as the amino acids between the V-gene Y[YFLI]C motif and the J-segment [FW]GXGT motif. TRBV and TRBJ gene assignments and CDR3 clonotypes followed the IMGT database. TRBV expression in each sample was normalized to the mean of the same gene in PBMC from 35 to 50 healthy donors. Through TCRdb reprocessing, the reads give one entry per CDR3 protein sequence; DNA is omitted. These V and J calls derive from TCRdb rather than the authors' analysis. This sample's table has entries for approximately 20,000 distinct CDR3 sequences. Of the sample, around 7% falls within the top ten clones.

CDR1 and CDR2, per the germline V gene, are KGHDR and SFDVKD. The CDR3 sequence holds 14 residues, the cysteine and phenylalanine included. No DNA was logged. Sequenced donors were patients with carbamazepine-induced Stevens-Johnson syndrome or toxic epidermal necrolysis (CBZ-SJS/TEN). Peripheral blood repertoires came from CBZ-SJS/TEN patients of Han Chinese (about 5) and European (roughly six) origin. To look for drug-specific clonotypes, next-generation sequencing was used to profile the T cell receptor repertoires of patients with drug-induced severe cutaneous adverse reactions. The RNA source was either peripheral blood mononuclear cells or blister cells from skin lesions. Beyond this particular receptor, the publication reports: CBZ-SJS/TEN patients showed strongly increased TRBV12-4 usage, with an average of about 30% in blister cells and around 4.6% in PBMC. A public TCRbeta CDR3, present at a mean of 13.57% in all seven CBZ-SJS/TEN blister samples, was undetectable or scarce in PBMC from tolerant controls and healthy donors. The authors stated that further study is still needed to find out whether the public TCR applies more generally to SJS/TEN caused by other drugs.

Note on this clonotype: No antigen is known for it.

The TCR originated in a human donor with toxic epidermal necrolysis, a severe cutaneous drug reaction. Sequencing was done on a sample of PBMCs. The chain employs TRBV24-1 and TRBJ2-2. This receptor has the CDR3 CATSDSRLSEELFF.